The clone carrying this TCR beta chain has ten or more counts. As yet, its antigen is unknown. There are 19 residues in the CDR3. The germline CDR1 and CDR2 sequences are SGHVS and FQNEAQ. Trimming cost V 1 base and J 0 bases; bases outside gene matches: 11. This sample was taken from a study of T cells in Graves' hyperthyroidism and ophthalmopathy. Study-wide findings and caveats: In validation, the model predicted ophthalmopathy. These predictions came a median roughly 6 months before onset.

RNA transcripts gave rise to amplified TCR beta CDR3 regions. Using the HTBI primer set, a first-round RT-PCR was run on the TCR CDR3. One entry per CDR3 protein results from TCRdb running MiXCR on the multiplex PCR reads. The sample yields around 420,000 distinct CDR3 sequences, approximately 15% seen once. Using around 10 ml of fresh peripheral blood, PBMCs were prepared. The sequence was collected from a woman between 18 and 29 years old with Graves' hyperthyroidism. Sequenced material: blood. The chain uses TRBV7-8 and TRBJ1-3; TRBD1 matches 8 bases. The CDR3 DNA sequence: TGTGCCAGCAGCTTAGTGGCAGGGGGCATTGGGAGCTCTGGAAACACCATATATTTT. Translating it yields CASSLVAGGIGSSGNTIYF.